The 10 T cell receptor beta chains below come from one sample, sequenced in a study of shared clonotypes between healthy human individuals. Some clones are missing from TCRdb's copy, which holds only in-frame ones; the method was immunoSEQ multiplex PCR. The sample contains some 2,000,000 clones, roughly 96% of which appear only once. The sample consisted of naive CD4+ T cells sorted from blood. Documented subset: CD45RA+ positively selected. The receptors originated from a man aged 18 to 30 in good health.

The rearrangement joins TRBV2 to TRBJ1-1, with D maybe TRBD1 (6 bases). Trimming pared 9 bases from V and 4 bases from J, leaving 15 bases between. Germline CDR1 SNHLY, CDR2 FYNNEI. The CDR3 has 13 amino acids. In DNA form, the CDR3 reads TGTGCCAGTTCGGGGGGCAGGAGCACTGAAGCTTTCTTT. The encoded protein is CASSGGRSTEAFF.

This clone occurred a few times. Other DNA variants within this sample encode the same CDR3. The V gene is TRBV29-1, the J gene TRBJ1-1; D is unresolved. The CDR3 is 10 amino acids. In germline, CDR1 is SQVTM, CDR2 ANQGSEA. Trimming removed 6 bases from V and 1 base from J, with 3 bases in between. The CDR3 DNA sequence: TGCAGCGTCTCGAACACTGAAGCTTTCTTT. Translation gives CSVSNTEAFF.

The chain couples TRBV6-4 to TRBJ1-4, with 7 bases matching TRBD1. Germline loops: CDR1 MRHNA, CDR2 SNTAGT. V lost 8 bases, J lost 3 bases, and 6 bases stayed unmatched. This CDR3 has 14 amino acids. The CDR3 DNA sequence: TGTGCCAGCTCAACGGGACAGCCTAATGAAAAACTGTTTTTT. Amino acid sequence: CASSTGQPNEKLFF.

V usage is TRBV19 and J usage is TRBJ1-2, with D unclear. Germline V CDR1 and CDR2: LNHDA, SQIVND (reference sequence). V lost 0 bases to trimming and J lost 7 bases, with 21 bases between them. This CDR3 is 17 amino acids long. The CDR3 nucleotides read TGTGCCAGTAGTATAGATACTCGCACACCCCACCTGTCTGGCTACACCTTC. This gives the protein CASSIDTRTPHLSGYTF.

The J gene is TRBJ2-7, the V gene TRBV13, with 8 nucleotides matching TRBD2. Germline V gene lookup returns CDR1 PRHDT and CDR2 FYEKMQ (reference sequence). V shed 3 bases, J shed 3 bases, and the junction held 7 bases outside the gene matches. The CDR3 has 15 amino acids. The CDR3 DNA sequence: TGTGCCAGCAGCTTTCAAAGCGGGGGAAGCTACGAGCAGTACTTC. Encoded protein: CASSFQSGGSYEQYF.

This clone was found many times. The V and J genes are TRBV4-3 and TRBJ1-3; no clear D gene. Germline assignment: CDR1 LGHNA and CDR2 YSLEER. The CDR3 runs to 16 residues. The V gene lost 3 bases and the J gene lost 0 bases, with 12 bases spanning the gap. In DNA form, the CDR3 reads TGCGCCAGCAGCCAGGAATGGGGAGCCTCTGGAAACACCATATATTTT. Encoded protein: CASSQEWGASGNTIYF.

The genes are TRBV9 and TRBJ2-3; the D is unclear. The CDR3 length is 15 residues. Germline loops: CDR1 SGDLS, CDR2 YYNGEE. The germline V and J ends were trimmed by 4 bases and 2 bases, with 14 bases remaining between them. The CDR3 loop is CASSPAVGITDTQYF. CDR3 bases: TGTGCCAGCAGCCCCGCCGTGGGGATCACAGATACGCAGTATTTT.

J is TRBJ1-6 and V is TRBV30; unclear D gene. This CDR3 spans 15 amino acids. The V gene lost 2 bases and the J gene lost 8 bases, with 16 bases spanning the gap. The germline gives CDR1 GTSNPN, CDR2 SVGIG (reference sequence). CDR3 nucleotide sequence: TGTGCCTGGAGTCGTAACAGCCGATTGGATTCACCCCTCCACTTT. Translated: CAWSRNSRLDSPLHF.

A word on this clone: Other DNA sequences from this sample encode an identical CDR3 as well. The chain uses TRBV18 and TRBJ2-3, with D unclear. This CDR3 is 13 amino acids long. V was pared by 2 bases and J by 2 bases, with 5 bases between. Germline lookup yields CDR1 KGHSH and CDR2 LQKENI. CDR3 protein: CASSPTLTDTQYF. The CDR3 DNA reads TGTGCCAGCTCACCAACCCTCACAGATACGCAGTATTTT.

This chain links TRBV7-6 with TRBJ2-2; D call uncertain. Trimming left V 1 base short and J 3 bases short, with 12 bases between. Germline V gene sequence: CDR1 SGHVS, CDR2 FNYEAQ. This CDR3 spans 16 amino acids. DNA for the CDR3: TGTGCCAGCAGCTTAGTTGCCGCCGTGGACACCGGGGAGCTGTTTTTT. This sequence encodes CASSLVAAVDTGELFF. The whole variable domain, filled in from reference TRBV7-6 and TRBJ2-2, reads GAGVSQSPRYKVTKRGQDVALRCDPISGHVSLYWYRQALGQGPEFLTYFNYEAQQDKSGLPNDRFSAERPEGSISTLTIQRTEQRDSAMYRCASSLVAAVDTGELFFGEGSRLTVL.